This T cell receptor (beta chain) was observed in a study of T cells in localized non-small cell lung cancer. Here immunoSEQ multiplex PCR was the method, and the copy in TCRdb shows in-frame clones only, minus some. The sample has about 78,000 clones, 84% seen once. The sequence was collected from a man aged 35-75 years with stage I lung adenocarcinoma. The material was peripheral blood, obtained before any cancer treatment.

CDR3 amino acids: CSVESRPGPLGSGYTF. In DNA form, the CDR3 reads TGCAGCGTTGAATCGCGGCCAGGGCCCCTAGGGTCTGGCTACACCTTC. The chain uses TRBV29-1 and TRBJ1-2, with D maybe TRBD1 (5 bases). Germline CDR1 and CDR2: SQVTM and ANQGSEA. The CDR3 is 16 amino acids. V was shortened by 2 bases and J by 7 bases, with 23 bases between the two germline ends.